This is a list of T cell receptor beta chains from one sample in a study of blood T cells in healthy people across ages. One entry per CDR3 protein results from TCRdb running MiXCR on the 5' RACE reads. The data hold under 2 million distinct CDR3 sequences, with 34% observed a single time. Input material: blood. The source of these receptors is a woman aged 30 to 39 in good health. Both conserved end residues are part of each CDR3. A D gene is named only where the DNA matches it firmly. Clone size appears in some rows only: once, few, many, or a class for an expanded clone.

>TRBJ2-3|.|few|TRBV9
CASSAEGLRTDTQYF
TGTGCCAGCAGCGCAGAGGGACTTCGCACAGATACGCAGTATTTT
>TRBJ2-7|TRBD2|few|TRBV7-9
CASSSTTSDPYEQYF
TGTGCCAGCAGCTCGACGACTAGCGACCCCTACGAGCAGTACTTC
>TRBJ2-5|.|few|TRBV7-2
CASSLERTAGETQYF
TGTGCCAGCAGCTTAGAAAGAACGGCAGGAGAGACCCAGTACTTC
>TRBJ2-7|.|many|TRBV3-1
CASSQDPGRSGEQYF
TGTGCCAGCAGCCAAGACCCAGGGCGGTCTGGCGAGCAGTACTTC
>TRBJ2-7|TRBD2|.|TRBV7-8
CANSQSSGRAGERYF
TGTGCCAACAGCCAGAGCAGCGGGAGGGCAGGGGAGCGGTACTTC
>TRBJ2-1|.|few|TRBV6-2/TRBV6-3
CASNDRDHFLDEQFF
TGTGCCAGCAATGACCGGGACCACTTTTTGGATGAGCAGTTCTTC
>TRBJ2-1|.|once|TRBV24-1
CATSVLADFNNEQFF
TGTGCCACCAGTGTGTTGGCGGATTTTAACAATGAGCAGTTCTTC
>TRBJ2-1|.|.|TRBV9
CASSVGTDNEQVF
TGTGCCAGCAGCGTAGGGACCGACAATGAGCAGGTCTTC
>TRBJ2-5|TRBD2|many|TRBV6-6
CASSRGGSAGEETQYF
TGTGCCAGCAGTCGGGGGGGGTCAGCGGGAGAAGAGACCCAGTACTTC
>TRBJ2-2|TRBD2|.|TRBV20-1
CSAILAGPVAGELFF
TGCAGTGCTATACTAGCGGGCCCCGTGGCCGGGGAGCTGTTTTTT
>TRBJ2-5|TRBD2|.|TRBV6-6
CASSYGGLTQETQYF
TGTGCCAGCAGTTACGGGGGACTAACCCAAGAGACCCAGTACTTC
>TRBJ1-4|TRBD1|.|TRBV28
CASRPRTGGATNEKLFF
TGTGCCAGCAGGCCTCGGACAGGGGGAGCAACTAATGAAAAACTGTTTTTT
>TRBJ2-1|.|.|TRBV7-9
CAIDRGGREQFF
TGTGCCATAGATCGAGGGGGGAGGGAGCAGTTCTTC
>TRBJ2-2|.|.|TRBV7-9
CASGLSSGELFF
TGTGCCAGCGGCTTGAGTTCCGGGGAGCTGTTTTTT
>TRBJ2-5|TRBD2|.|TRBV5-1
CASSDVLAGGGETQYF
TGCGCCAGCAGCGACGTCTTAGCGGGAGGCGGAGAGACCCAGTACTTC
>TRBJ2-1|TRBD1|.|TRBV19
CASSPRGRGGLDEQFF
TGTGCCAGTAGTCCCAGGGGACGAGGGGGCTTGGATGAGCAGTTCTTC
>TRBJ2-5|TRBD2|many|TRBV20-1
CSARDSGLASETQYF
TGCAGTGCTAGAGATTCGGGACTAGCATCCGAGACCCAGTACTTC
>TRBJ2-3|.|.|TRBV6-5
CAGSSRGVRGFTTDTQYF
TGTGCCGGCAGTTCACGTGGGGTCAGGGGCTTTACAACGGATACGCAGTATTTT
>TRBJ2-1|TRBD1|few|TRBV28
CASSLPIQGLGYNEQFF
TGTGCCAGCAGTTTACCGATACAGGGGTTGGGGTACAATGAGCAGTTCTTC
>TRBJ2-5|.|many|TRBV3-1
CASSPLDGETQYF
TGTGCCAGCAGCCCGCTGGACGGGGAGACCCAGTACTTC
>TRBJ1-6|.|.|TRBV16
CASSQPPPRGNSPLHF
TGTGCCAGCAGCCAACCTCCCCCTAGGGGGAATTCACCCCTCCACTTT
>TRBJ2-7|TRBD2|.|TRBV20-1
CSAPAVAGGWNEQYF
TGCAGTGCTCCCGCGGTAGCGGGAGGTTGGAACGAGCAGTACTTC
>TRBJ2-3|.|.|TRBV7-9
CASTITDTQYF
TGTGCCAGCACAATCACAGATACGCAGTATTTT
>TRBJ1-2|.|.|TRBV5-5
CASREDTNYGYTF
TGTGCCAGCAGGGAGGACACGAACTATGGCTACACCTTC
>TRBJ2-3|.|few|TRBV20-1
CSSTGMGTDTQYF
TGCAGTTCCACCGGGATGGGCACAGATACGCAGTATTTT
>TRBJ2-1|TRBD1|few|TRBV2
CASNGQGPDNEQFF
TGTGCCAGCAACGGACAGGGTCCAGACAATGAGCAGTTCTTC
>TRBJ1-6|.|.|TRBV7-9
CASSRRGDYNSPLHF
TGTGCCAGCAGCCGGAGGGGGGATTATAATTCACCCCTCCACTTT
>TRBJ2-5|TRBD1|many|TRBV4-1
CASSPGATGSETQYF
TGCGCCAGCAGCCCCGGTGCGACAGGGTCCGAGACCCAGTACTTC
>TRBJ1-2|.|few|TRBV4-1
CASSRTGLLERGYTF
TGCGCCAGCAGCCGGACGGGGCTCCTAGAGAGGGGCTACACCTTC
>TRBJ2-1|.|.|TRBV5-1
CASNWTVNEQFF
TGCGCCAGCAATTGGACTGTCAATGAGCAGTTCTTC
>TRBJ2-3|TRBD2|many|TRBV20-1
CSASKAGGVADTQYF
TGCAGTGCTAGTAAAGCGGGGGGGGTTGCAGATACGCAGTATTTT
>TRBJ2-7|.|.|TRBV5-1
CASSLDSDYEQYF
TGCGCCAGCAGCTTGGATTCGGACTACGAGCAGTACTTC
>TRBJ2-1|TRBD1|many|TRBV7-9
CASSWDRGRENEQFF
TGTGCCAGCAGCTGGGACAGGGGAAGGGAAAATGAGCAGTTCTTC
>TRBJ2-2|.|few|TRBV7-2
CASARQTMNTGELFF
TGTGCCAGCGCCCGACAGACGATGAACACCGGGGAGCTGTTTTTT
>TRBJ2-7|TRBD1|once|TRBV7-9
CASSFNDREPSYNEQYF
TGTGCCAGCAGCTTCAACGACAGGGAGCCCTCCTACAATGAGCAGTACTTC